The source of this T cell receptor (beta chain) is a study of blood T cell repertoires in COVID-19. Study at large: There were acute and convalescent COVID-19 samples, and they came from the United States, Italy and Spain. T cells, B-cell-depleted T cells, or PBMCs provided the cDNA or gDNA that served as material.

Per the original data handling: From reference gene primer amplification, estimates of nucleated cell counts were derived. Clones were read by immunoSEQ multiplex PCR, and TCRdb kept only the in-frame ones, dropping some. V and J calls and clone size are given by that table; D and trimming were obtained from the DNA. The repertoire consists of more than 200,000 clones, with around 90% occurring once and the leading ten covering 2.7%. Followed longitudinally, the Seattle patients had been enrolled during active infection. V shed 4 bases and J shed 1 base, with 10 bases lying between them. Germline lookup yields CDR1 LNHDA and CDR2 SQIVND (reference sequence). The CDR3 runs to 14 residues.

The clonotype originates from a man aged 30 to 45 with COVID-19, enrolled during active disease. The sequenced sample was peripheral blood. V is TRBV19 and J is TRBJ2-5, with D possibly TRBD2 on 5 matching bases. CDR3: CASSKTRGQETQYF. The CDR3 bases are TGTGCCAGTAGTAAGACACGGGGCCAAGAGACCCAGTACTTC.